The rows below give T cell receptor beta chains drawn from one sample of a study of blood T cell repertoires in COVID-19. Data came from immunoSEQ multiplex PCR; TCRdb stores just in-frame clones and leaves some out. The sample lists 90,000 or so clones, 81% seen once, with about 23% in the top ten. The sample taken for sequencing was peripheral blood. These receptors were collected from an elderly man with active or convalescent COVID-19. CDR3s include the opening cysteine and the closing phenylalanine or tryptophan. The D gene is left open where the match is weak. Clone size, where shown, is once, few, many, or a class for clones that have expanded.

CDR3 length: 13; J gene: TRBJ1-4; clone size: few; V gene: TRBV11-2; D gene: .; CDR3 protein: CASSLDRDEKLFF; CDR3 DNA: TGTGCCAGCAGCTTAGATAGAGATGAAAAACTGTTTTTT
CDR3 length: 18; J gene: TRBJ2-1; clone size: .; V gene: TRBV4-2; D gene: TRBD2; CDR3 protein: CASSPPGHIGGEYNEQFF; CDR3 DNA: TGTGCCAGCAGCCCCCCCGGTCATATCGGGGGGGAATACAATGAGCAGTTCTTC
CDR3 length: 16; J gene: TRBJ1-4; clone size: .; V gene: TRBV6-1; D gene: .; CDR3 protein: CASSEGQGFTNEKLFF; CDR3 DNA: TGTGCCAGCAGTGAAGGCCAGGGGTTCACTAATGAAAAACTGTTTTTT
CDR3 length: 14; J gene: TRBJ2-2; clone size: once; V gene: TRBV10-2; D gene: .; CDR3 protein: CASSPRRVTGELFF; CDR3 DNA: TGCGCCAGCAGTCCCAGGCGGGTTACCGGGGAGCTGTTTTTT
CDR3 length: 14; J gene: TRBJ2-7; clone size: .; V gene: TRBV19; D gene: .; CDR3 protein: CASSRGTDSYEQYF; CDR3 DNA: TGTGCCAGTAGTAGGGGCACAGACTCCTACGAGCAGTACTTC
CDR3 length: 16; J gene: TRBJ2-1; clone size: .; V gene: TRBV9; D gene: .; CDR3 protein: CASSPGDSSSYNEQFF; CDR3 DNA: TGTGCCAGCAGCCCCGGAGACTCAAGTAGCTACAATGAGCAGTTCTTC
CDR3 length: 17; J gene: TRBJ2-2; clone size: many; V gene: TRBV14; D gene: TRBD2; CDR3 protein: CASSQVGAGKNTGELFF; CDR3 DNA: TGTGCCAGCAGCCAAGTCGGAGCGGGGAAGAACACCGGGGAGCTGTTTTTT
CDR3 length: 15; J gene: TRBJ1-2; clone size: .; V gene: TRBV7-2; D gene: .; CDR3 protein: CASSLASRTNYGYTF; CDR3 DNA: TGTGCCAGCAGCTTAGCGTCCAGAACTAACTATGGCTACACCTTC
CDR3 length: 15; J gene: TRBJ2-1; clone size: .; V gene: TRBV7-9; D gene: .; CDR3 protein: CASSLGSGGYNEQFF; CDR3 DNA: TGTGCCAGCAGCTTAGGAAGTGGGGGGTACAATGAGCAGTTCTTC
CDR3 length: 14; J gene: TRBJ1-5; clone size: .; V gene: TRBV6-6; D gene: .; CDR3 protein: CASRSPEKLQPQHF; CDR3 DNA: TGTGCCAGCAGATCCCCCGAGAAACTACAGCCCCAGCATTTT
CDR3 length: 16; J gene: TRBJ2-5; clone size: .; V gene: TRBV3-1/TRBV3-2; D gene: .; CDR3 protein: CASSQDGQGDGETQYF; CDR3 DNA: TGTGCCAGCAGCCAAGATGGCCAAGGGGATGGGGAGACCCAGTACTTC